The 22 T cell receptor beta chains reported below all come from one sample, sequenced in a study of molecular identifiers for immune sequencing clone quantification. MiXCR, run by TCRdb on the PCR reads, gives a single entry per CDR3 protein. Of 75,000 to 100,000 distinct CDR3 sequences in the sample, 15% to 20% were seen once. The specimen was naive CD8+ T cells from blood, with Jurkat cell RNA spiked in. The subset is: FACS-sorted CD8+CD4-CCR7+CD45RA+ naive T cells. Receptor source: a human donor in good health. Some libraries in this study had Jurkat cell RNA spiked in.

This clonotype was recorded at least ten times. The chain combines TRBV7-9 with TRBJ1-1; D perhaps matches TRBD1 (5 bases). This CDR3 comprises 13 residues. Germline lookup yields CDR1 SEHNR and CDR2 FQNEAQ (reference sequence). V gave up 8 bases and J gave up 7 bases, with 17 bases separating them. Here the CDR3 reads CASVGGRVGEAFF. CDR3 bases: TGTGCCAGCGTCGGGGGAAGGGTTGGTGAAGCTTTCTTT.

This chain joins TRBV28 and TRBJ2-3; TRBD2 agrees at 13 bases. CDR1 and CDR2 (germline): MDHEN, SYDVKM. The CDR3 has 16 residues. With 3 bases clipped from V and 6 bases from J, the junction kept 6 bases outside the gene matches. CDR3 coding DNA: TGTGCCAGCAGTTTTACAGGACTAGCGGGAGCGGATACGCAGTATTTT. Translated, it gives CASSFTGLAGADTQYF.

The table lists this clonotype with many counts. The rearrangement links TRBV18 to TRBJ2-2; tentative D call: TRBD2 (6 bases). The CDR3 is 17 amino acids. V lost 3 bases, J lost 3 bases, and 17 bases lay in between. In germline, CDR1 is KGHSH, CDR2 LQKENI. CDR3 residues: CASSPQPGGKYTGELFF. In DNA form, the CDR3 reads TGTGCCAGCTCACCCCAACCCGGCGGGAAGTACACCGGGGAGCTGTTTTTT.

This clonotype was observed many times. The chain combines TRBV5-1 with TRBJ1-1; D gene ambiguous. The CDR3 extends over 15 amino acids. Germline V gene data show CDR1 as SGHRS and CDR2 as YFSETQ. Trimming shortened V by 0 bases and J by 5 bases, and 14 bases separated the two germline ends. The CDR3 sequence is CASSLARNRETEAFF. Here the CDR3 DNA reads TGCGCCAGCAGCTTGGCCCGGAACAGAGAGACTGAAGCTTTCTTT.

Comment on this clonotype: Since a much larger clone is just one base distant, this may be a read error. The chain is built from TRBV20-1 and TRBJ2-2; 8 bases are a match to TRBD2. Germline V lookup: CDR1 DFQATT, CDR2 SNEGSKA (reference sequence). The CDR3 loop spans 17 amino acids. The CDR3 is CSTRDLISGTNTGELFF. For the CDR3, the DNA is TGCAGTACTAGAGATCTCATTAGCGGGACTAACACCGGGGAGCTGTTTTTT.

This clonotype was counted many times. J is TRBJ2-7 and V is TRBV6-5, with 11 bases that match TRBD2. V was pared by 0 bases and J by 6 bases, with 10 bases of the junction left unmatched. CDR1 and CDR2 (germline): MNHEY, SVGAGI. The CDR3 totals 17 residues. The CDR3 DNA reads TGTGCCAGCAGTTACTCTAGGACTAGCGGGCACGGGGGCGAGCAGTACTTC. This encodes CASSYSRTSGHGGEQYF.

In its sample, this clonotype was seen many times. The V gene is TRBV4-3, the J gene TRBJ1-5; D gene ambiguous. Germline V lookup: CDR1 LGHNA, CDR2 YSLEER. V dropped 0 bases and J dropped 7 bases, with 13 bases sitting between them. The CDR3 totals 15 residues. CDR3 sequence: CASSQDWRARQPQHF. The CDR3 region has the DNA TGCGCCAGCAGCCAAGATTGGCGAGCGAGGCAGCCCCAGCATTTT.

A remark on this clonotype: One base away lies a much larger clone, so this may be a sequencing read error. The chain has TRBV12-3 or TRBV12-4 and TRBJ2-2; 9 bases map to TRBD1. This CDR3 contains 17 residues. With V trimmed by 5 bases and J by 4 bases, 11 bases remained unmatched. The CDR3 DNA follows: TGTGCCAGCAGTCCCGGCGGGACAGGGAGCTTCACCGGGGAGCTGTTTTTT. This gives the protein CASSPGGTGSFTGELFF.

There are many counts of this clonotype. V gene TRBV7-9 combines with J gene TRBJ2-3; 8 nucleotides agree with TRBD1. This CDR3 contains 15 residues. Germline loops: CDR1 SEHNR, CDR2 FQNEAQ (reference sequence). V was clipped by 1 base and J by 4 bases; unmatched bases: 4. The chain's CDR3 is CASSLEAGGPDTQYF. DNA of the CDR3: TGTGCCAGCAGCTTAGAGGCAGGGGGCCCAGATACGCAGTATTTT.

This clonotype was seen repeatedly, ten times or more. The CDR3 is CASSLYQAYEQYF. The DNA for the CDR3 is TGTGCCAGCAGTTTGTACCAGGCGTACGAGCAGTACTTC. The rearrangement joins TRBV27 to TRBJ2-7; D gene uncertain. The CDR3 loop spans 13 amino acids. Germline values: CDR1 MNHEY, CDR2 SMNVEV (reference sequence). Trimming took 3 bases from V and 4 from J, leaving 10 bases between them.

This clonotype was picked up many times. V is TRBV12-5 and J is TRBJ1-1, with a weak D call TRBD1 (5 bases). V lost 0 bases to trimming and J lost 5 bases, with 10 bases between them. CDR3 size: 14 residues. CDR1 is LGHNT, CDR2 FRNRAP, per germline. CDR3 coding DNA: TGTGCTAGTGGTTTGGTCGGGGGTCATACTGAAGCTTTCTTT. Its translation is CASGLVGGHTEAFF.

In this sample, this clonotype turned up many times. The J gene is TRBJ2-3, the V gene TRBV10-3, with 10 bases lining up with TRBD2. There are 17 residues in the CDR3. Germline CDR1 reads ENHRY; CDR2 reads SYGVKD. Unmatched junction bases numbered 7, after V lost 2 bases and J lost 2 bases. CDR3 sequence reads: CAISEGIAGGNTDTQYF. In DNA, the CDR3 is TGTGCCATCAGTGAGGGAATAGCGGGAGGCAACACAGATACGCAGTATTTT.

This clonotype was counted ten times or more. The rearrangement joins TRBV4-3 to TRBJ2-5; possibly TRBD2 for D (5 bases). The CDR3 is made up of 13 amino acids. Germline CDR1 reads LGHNA; CDR2 reads YSLEER. V was trimmed by 5 bases and J by 1 base, leaving 8 bases between them. The CDR3, as DNA: TGCGCCAGCAGCACCAGCGGCCAAGAGACCCAGTACTTC. This gives the protein CASSTSGQETQYF.

This clonotype was picked up many times. V is TRBV3-1 and J is TRBJ2-7, with TRBD2 matching 12 bases. CDR3 size: 16 residues. Germline CDR1 is LGHDT and CDR2 is YNNKEL (reference sequence). V dropped 4 bases and J dropped 5; count of bases not matched to a gene: 9. CDR3 nucleotide sequence: TGTGCCAGCAGCCCCCGGTGGACTAGCGGGACCCACGAGCAGTACTTC. Protein: CASSPRWTSGTHEQYF.

This chain connects TRBV5-1 to TRBJ2-7, with TRBD2 identical over 8 bases. Per germline, CDR1 SGHRS and CDR2 YFSETQ. J gave up 2 bases and V 4 bases, and 2 bases lay outside the gene matches. CDR3 length: 13 amino acids. CDR3 bases: TGCGCCAGCAGCGAGGGACTAGCCTACGAGCAGTACTTC. The encoded protein is CASSEGLAYEQYF.

This clonotype occurred a few times. This could be a read error, since a much larger clone is one nucleotide away. The J gene is TRBJ2-5, the V gene TRBV5-5, with D possibly matching TRBD1 (5 bases). The CDR3 spans 14 residues. CDR1 SGHKS and CDR2 YYEKEE come from the germline V gene (reference sequence). The CDR3 bases are TGTGCCAGCAGCGAGGACACGTACCAAGGGACCCAGTACTTC. Its protein product is CASSEDTYQGTQYF.

With regard to this clonotype: One end of the junction fails to match germline, which may point to a read error. The CDR3 DNA is TGCAGTGCCAGAGTGAGAGCTAGACGGGAGATTGGCATAGATACGCAGTATTTT. Amino acid sequence: CSARVRARREIGIDTQYF. V is TRBV20-1 and J is TRBJ2-3, with TRBD2 as a possible D gene (6 bases). The V gene's germline CDR1 is DFQATT and CDR2 SNEGSKA (reference sequence). The CDR3 extends over 18 amino acids.

As to this clonotype: This may be a read error: a much more frequent sequence differs by one nucleotide. This chain connects TRBV28 to TRBJ2-3; no clear D gene. Germline values: CDR1 MDHEN, CDR2 SYDVKM. Trimming shortened V by 4 bases and J by 5 bases, and 10 bases separated the two germline ends. The CDR3 is made up of 13 amino acids. CDR3 protein: CASSSALGDTQYF. CDR3 sequence (DNA): TGTGCCAGCAGTTCAGCATTGGGAGATACGCAGTATTTT. Variable domain in full (rest from reference TRBV28 and TRBJ2-3): DVKVTQSSRYLVKRTGEKVFLECVQDMDHENMFWYRQDPGLGLRLIYFSYDVKMKEKGDIPEGYSVSREKKERFSLILESASTNQTSMYLCASSSALGDTQYFGPGTRLTVL.

The chain employs TRBV5-3 and TRBJ2-5; TRBD1 might be the D (6 bases). TRBV5-3 is an open reading frame, and its role is uncertain. V dropped 8 bases and J dropped 5 bases, with 25 bases sitting between them. The CDR3 totals 16 residues. CDR3 protein: CASSNAQGFPTETQYF. The CDR3 DNA reads as TGTGCCAGCAGCAACGCACAGGGTTTTCCGACGGAGACCCAGTACTTC.

A note on this clonotype: A single base separates this from a much larger clone, so it may be a read error. The chain has TRBV4-1 and TRBJ2-7; unclear D gene. The CDR3 runs 16 residues. Germline V gene data show CDR1 as MGHRA and CDR2 as YSYEKL. Written as DNA, the CDR3 is TGCGCCAGCAACCAAGATGTTGTCGGCCCGTCCTACGAGCAGTACTTC. Its translation is CASNQDVVGPSYEQYF.

The genes are TRBV3-1 and TRBJ1-1; no definite D call. V was trimmed by 6 bases and J by 4 bases, leaving 21 bases between them. There are 16 residues in the CDR3. CDR1 is LGHDT, CDR2 YNNKEL, per germline (reference sequence). The CDR3 coding sequence is TGTGCCAGCAGTCGATTTAGAGACACGTCGTCCACTGAAGCTTTCTTT. Protein: CASSRFRDTSSTEAFF.

At least ten counts were recorded for this clonotype. The CDR3 nucleotides read TGTGCCAGCAGTTACTCGAGGGACGGCTACACCTTC. Amino acids: CASSYSRDGYTF. This sequence joins TRBV6-2 or TRBV6-3 and TRBJ1-2; the D gene is possibly TRBD1 (5 bases). V was pared by 0 bases and J by 8 bases, with 7 bases between. There are 12 residues in the CDR3. The germline V gene has CDR1 MNHEY and CDR2 SVGEGT.